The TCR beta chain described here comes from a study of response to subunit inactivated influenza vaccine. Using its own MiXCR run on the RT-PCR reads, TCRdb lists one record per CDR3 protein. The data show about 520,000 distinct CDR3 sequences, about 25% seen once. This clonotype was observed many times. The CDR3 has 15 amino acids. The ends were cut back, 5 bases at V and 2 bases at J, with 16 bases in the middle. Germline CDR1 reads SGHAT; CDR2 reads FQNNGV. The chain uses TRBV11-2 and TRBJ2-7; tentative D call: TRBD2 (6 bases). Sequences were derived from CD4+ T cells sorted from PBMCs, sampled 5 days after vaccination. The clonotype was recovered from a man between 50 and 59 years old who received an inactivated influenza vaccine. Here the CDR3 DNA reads TGTGCCAGCAGCCCGGGGTCGGCGGGGACCTACGAGCAGTACTTC. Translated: CASSPGSAGTYEQYF.